Below are 16 T cell receptor beta chains sequenced from a single sample in a study of T-cell reconstitution after alpha-beta-depleted transplantation in children. As it was prepared, the TCRbeta library received unique molecular identifiers. TCRdb called the PCR reads again in MiXCR, with one record for every CDR3 protein. The table lists around 580,000 distinct CDR3 sequences, over 20% of them singletons. The sample consisted of PBMCs, taken before TCRalphabeta/CD19-depleted stem cell transplant. Receptor source: a boy under two years old with Wiskott-Aldrich syndrome, due to receive a stem cell transplant.

There are a few counts of this clonotype. The genes are TRBV20-1 and TRBJ2-7; 8 bases align to TRBD1. Per the germline V gene, CDR1 is DFQATT and CDR2 is SNEGSKA (reference sequence). Trimming removed 3 bases from V and 3 bases from J; junction bases left unmatched: 10. This CDR3 comprises 15 residues. The CDR3 sequence is CSASVPDRVNYEQYF. The CDR3 DNA sequence: TGCAGTGCTAGTGTCCCGGACAGGGTTAACTACGAGCAGTACTTC.

This clonotype was counted only a few times. This chain links TRBV27 with TRBJ2-5, with D possibly being TRBD1 (5 bases). The CDR3 has 15 amino acids. Trimming took 6 bases from V and 0 from J, leaving 14 bases between them. Germline V gene sequence: CDR1 MNHEY, CDR2 SMNVEV (reference sequence). This CDR3 reads CASRRTPEDQETQYF. Here the CDR3 DNA reads TGTGCCAGCAGGAGGACACCGGAAGACCAAGAGACCCAGTACTTC.

The chain combines TRBV9 with TRBJ2-1; 11 nucleotides line up with TRBD1. The CDR3 extends over 15 amino acids. Looked up from germline, CDR1 is SGDLS and CDR2 is YYNGEE. V lost 4 bases to trimming and J lost 9 bases; unmatched junction nucleotides: 9. The CDR3 sequence: CASSRDRGAYGEQFF. CDR3 sequence (DNA): TGTGCCAGCAGCCGGGACAGGGGGGCCTATGGTGAGCAGTTCTTC. Looking up the rest from reference TRBV9 and TRBJ2-1 gives the full variable domain: DSGVTQTPKHLITATGQRVTLRCSPRSGDLSVYWYQQSLDQGLQFLIQYYNGEERAKGNILERFSAQQFPDLHSELNLSSLELGDSALYFCASSRDRGAYGEQFFGPGTRLTVL.

V is TRBV29-1 and J is TRBJ2-1, with 9 bases fitting TRBD2. Trimming took 0 bases from V and 5 from J; bases not matched to a gene: 5. The CDR3 length is 15 residues. The germline CDR1 and CDR2 sequences are SQVTM and ANQGSEA. For the CDR3, the DNA is TGCAGCGTTGAAGAATCTAGCGGGAAGAACAATGAGCAGTTCTTC. It yields the protein CSVEESSGKNNEQFF.

This clonotype turned up a few times. The chain couples TRBV4-1 to TRBJ2-1, with 9 positions matching TRBD2. CDR1 is MGHRA, CDR2 YSYEKL, per germline. V trimming: 3 bases; J trimming: 2 bases; junction bases outside the gene matches: 8. This CDR3 contains 17 residues. As DNA, the CDR3 is TGCGCCAGCAGCCACCTGAGGACTAGCGCTACCTACAATGAGCAGTTCTTC. Its protein product is CASSHLRTSATYNEQFF.

This clonotype was detected a few times. The rearrangement uses TRBV10-3 and TRBJ2-5; 10 bases line up with TRBD2. The CDR3 length is 15 residues. CDR1 is ENHRY, CDR2 SYGVKD, per germline. V was clipped by 3 bases and J by 4 bases; unmatched bases: 5. CDR3: CAISDPSGSTETQYF. CDR3 DNA: TGTGCCATCAGTGACCCTAGCGGGAGCACAGAGACCCAGTACTTC.

This clonotype has only a few counts. The V gene is TRBV25-1, the J gene TRBJ2-5, with D perhaps matching TRBD2 (5 bases). V dropped 4 bases and J dropped 1 base, with 7 bases sitting between them. CDR3 length: 13 amino acids. Germline lookup yields CDR1 MGHDK and CDR2 SYGVNS. The CDR3 protein is CASSGAVQETQYF. Written as DNA, the CDR3 is TGTGCCAGCAGTGGAGCGGTCCAAGAGACCCAGTACTTC.

The V call is TRBV29-1, the J call TRBJ2-1; 7 nucleotides agree with TRBD1. The CDR3 has 13 amino acids. V lost 4 bases to trimming and J lost 8 bases; unmatched junction nucleotides: 8. Germline CDR1 is SQVTM and CDR2 is ANQGSEA. The CDR3 is CSVGQGIIDEQFF. CDR3 nucleotides: TGCAGCGTTGGACAGGGAATAATTGATGAGCAGTTCTTC.

The chain couples TRBV3-1 to TRBJ1-1, with 7 positions matching TRBD1. CDR1 is LGHDT and CDR2 is YNNKEL in the germline V gene (reference sequence). After removal of 1 base from V and 9 bases from J, the junction contained 5 bases not matched to a gene. The CDR3 contains 13 residues. CDR3 DNA: TGTGCCAGCAGCCAAGGTGGACAGGCAAAAGCTTTCTTT. The encoded protein is CASSQGGQAKAFF.

The gene calls are TRBV12-3 or TRBV12-4 and TRBJ2-6; D is perhaps TRBD1 (5 bases). Trimming removed 6 bases at V and 0 bases at J, with 12 bases between. The CDR3 extends over 16 amino acids. The CDR3 here is CASSPLGPSGANVLTF. In nucleotides, the CDR3 is TGTGCCAGCAGCCCTCTGGGGCCCTCTGGGGCCAACGTCCTGACTTTC.

This clonotype was detected a few times. V usage is TRBV18 and J usage is TRBJ2-7; D may be TRBD1 (6 bases). Germline loops: CDR1 KGHSH, CDR2 LQKENI. The CDR3 has 13 residues. Trimming cost V 2 bases and J 7 bases, with 12 bases left between them. The CDR3 here is CASSPFTGIEQYF. In nucleotides, the CDR3 is TGTGCCAGCTCACCATTCACAGGGATTGAGCAGTACTTC.

The genes are TRBV27 and TRBJ2-3, with 9 positions matching TRBD1. V trimming: 6 bases; J trimming: 5 bases; junction bases outside the gene matches: 24. CDR1 and CDR2 from the germline V gene are MNHEY and SMNVEV (reference sequence). The CDR3 spans 20 residues. In nucleotides, the CDR3 is TGTGCCAGCAGACGGCCGGGACAGGGCGTCTGGGGGAGATTTGGAGATACGCAGTATTTT. Translated: CASRRPGQGVWGRFGDTQYF.

The chain links TRBV10-3 to TRBJ2-7, with TRBD1 matching 11 bases. The germline V gene has CDR1 ENHRY and CDR2 SYGVKD. CDR3 length equals 17 residues. With V trimmed by 2 bases and J by 3 bases, 9 bases remained unmatched. The CDR3 loop is CAISEDSTGTGGYEQYF. The DNA for the CDR3 is TGTGCCATCAGTGAGGATTCGACCGGGACAGGGGGCTACGAGCAGTACTTC.

The chain couples TRBV20-1 to TRBJ1-4, with 9 bases aligning to TRBD1. J lost 4 bases, V lost 0 bases, and 3 bases had no gene match. The CDR3 extends over 15 amino acids. In germline, CDR1 is DFQATT, CDR2 SNEGSKA (reference sequence). CDR3 sequence: CSARDRTGVNEKLFF. CDR3 bases: TGCAGTGCTAGAGATAGGACAGGGGTTAATGAAAAACTGTTTTTT.

This clonotype was seen more than once but under ten times. The chain uses TRBV13 and TRBJ2-7, with 9 positions matching TRBD1. J was trimmed by 4 bases and V by 5 bases; bases with no gene match: 15. The CDR3 runs 17 residues. CDR1 and CDR2 (germline): PRHDT, FYEKMQ (reference sequence). The CDR3 spells CASSAGTGLKTRYEQYF. The CDR3 region has the DNA TGTGCCAGCAGCGCCGGGACAGGGCTAAAGACCCGATACGAGCAGTACTTC.

This chain joins TRBV15 and TRBJ1-2, with D hard to call. Deletions cut 1 base from V and 2 bases from J, with 8 bases between. CDR1 is LNHNV and CDR2 is YYDKDF in the germline V gene (reference sequence). This CDR3 is built from 14 residues. The CDR3 loop reads CATSRADINYGYTF. The DNA for the CDR3 is TGTGCCACCAGCAGAGCCGACATCAACTATGGCTACACCTTC. Full variable domain (missing parts from reference TRBV15 and TRBJ1-2): DAMVIQNPRYQVTQFGKPVTLSCSQTLNHNVMYWYQQKSSQAPKLLFHYYDKDFNNEADTPDNFQSRRPNTSFCFLDIRSPGLGDTAMYLCATSRADINYGYTFGSGTRLTVV.